This entry features one TCR beta chain sequence. This clonotype showed up many times. Its specific antigen is unknown. Base qualities are missing; no much larger clone stands one base away. The data derive from a study of neurological immune-mediated disorders (dated by TCRdb to between 2019 and 2020). For the study in its entirety: Peripheral blood TCR-beta repertoires from HTLV-I-associated myelopathy (HAM/TSP) patients, multiple sclerosis patients and healthy controls were compared by UMI-based sequencing. Longitudinal samples, technical triplicates and paired sorted CD4+ and CD8+ T-cell subsets, alongside PBMC samples, were included among the 106 TCR-beta libraries. The cohort included some 68 subjects: about 14 with HAM/TSP, approximately 34 with multiple sclerosis, and around 20 healthy controls. Overall study results and their limits: The highest TCR clonal expansion was observed in HAM/TSP patients, whereas the lowest was observed in MS patients, even when compared with healthy controls. No identical CDR3 amino acid sequences were found to be shared among expanded clones across subjects, suggesting that TCR-beta repertoires were private in all groups.

Including cysteine and phenylalanine, the CDR3 has 13 amino acids. Only CDR3 DNA is held: 39 bases, read in frame from base 1. CDR1 and CDR2 (SEHNR, FQNEAQ) derive from the germline V gene (reference sequence). At the junction V is shortened by 5 bases and J by 1 base, with 7 bases in between. cDNA synthesis used template-switch 5'RACE with a primer carrying a 10-nucleotide random unique molecular identifier tagging each TCR transcript. Each sequencing run produced over 160 million TCR-beta sequences covering 15-18 subjects. Total RNA was extracted with the RNeasy kit. TCR-beta VDJ regions were amplified with primers for the TCR constant region and the 5'RACE anchor, using the KAPA Real-time Library Amplification kit. Sample indexes and Illumina adaptors were added in a first PCR, after which library yield was increased in a second PCR. After Ampure bead purification, the roughly 650 bp TCR product was size-selected on a 2% E-gel SizeSelection system. Before pooling, library quality was assessed on a Bioanalyzer, concentration was determined with Qubit, and library quantification was performed with the Kapa Library Quantification kit. An Illumina HiSeq 2500 sequenced the libraries paired-end 2 x 150 bp. To increase sequence diversity, about 24-32% phiX was spiked into each library pool. On the authors' methods: The UMI-based MiGEC pipeline processed quality-filtered reads and removed over 80% of raw TCR sequences during error correction. VDJ genes were aligned to IMGT germline references, and clonotypes were defined by unique CDR3 amino acid sequence plus V-J genes. Clonal expansion, Shannon diversity, and CDR3 relatedness (CalcPairwiseDistances, ClusterSamples) were evaluated with VDJtools, and phylogenetic trees were built with CLCbio workbench. A clone was classed as expanded if it had 8 or more unique UMIs, a cutoff based on coefficient-of-variation modelling across technical triplicates. TCRdb took the public reads, trimmed them with fastp at Q25, ran MiXCR for clone calling and kept in-frame beta chains. Each CDR3 protein gets just one entry, which takes the most common genes and DNA from the rows behind it. TCRdb's processing, not the authors' own work, is the source of the V and J calls. For this sample the table gives about 18,000 distinct CDR3 sequences, of which around 10% were detected only once. The ten largest clones take up 25% to 30% of the sample.

Healthy controls were blood bank volunteers in Maryland, USA. For sorted-subset TCR libraries, approximately 1 million sorted CD4+ or CD8+ T cells were used. Peripheral blood underwent Ficoll-Hypaque density gradient centrifugation to isolate PBMCs, which were then cryopreserved in liquid nitrogen. Paired sorted CD4+ and CD8+ subsets came from healthy controls, HAM/TSP patients and MS patients. The sequencing sample was made of CD8+ T cells from blood. The TCR originated in a woman aged 45-60 years in good health. The chain couples TRBV7-9 to TRBJ2-3; the D gene is not confidently resolved. The sequenced DNA is TGTGCCAGCAGCGGCGGACGCACAGATACGCAGTATTTT. Translated, it gives CASSGGRTDTQYF.